The rows below give T cell receptor beta chains drawn from one sample of a study of PD-1 blockade in classical Hodgkin lymphoma. Sequenced by immunoSEQ multiplex PCR; TCRdb stores in-frame clones only, minus some. There are tens of thousands of clones in the sample; around 80% occur only once, and over 35% lies in the top ten. The source material was peripheral blood mononuclear cells (PBMCs), sampled before the fourth cycle of nivolumab. The source of these receptors is a human donor with classical Hodgkin lymphoma. Each CDR3 is given with its conserved first and last residue. The order of the fields is D gene, V gene, J gene, clone size, CDR3 DNA, CDR3 protein. D genes are given only for firm matches. Size values are once, few and many counts, or a class for expanded clones, and some rows have none.

TRBD2	TRBV2	TRBJ2-5	.	TGTGCCAGCAGACCCAGAAGGGGGTTAGCGGGGGCGAGGGAGACCCAGTACTTC	CASRPRRGLAGARETQYF
TRBD1	TRBV6-6	TRBJ1-4	.	TGTGCCAGCAGTTTGAACCGGGACAGGGGAGAAAAACTGTTTTTT	CASSLNRDRGEKLFF
.	TRBV7-9	TRBJ2-7	.	TGTGCCAGCAGCTCGGACAGCCGCGGCTACGAGCAGTACTTC	CASSSDSRGYEQYF
.	TRBV19	TRBJ1-5	few	TGTGCCAGTAGTGGGGGGAGTCAGCCCCAGCATTTT	CASSGGSQPQHF
.	TRBV7-8	TRBJ1-6	.	TGTGCCAGCAGCTTAGCAAATGGCGGTAACCACCCACCCCTCCACTTT	CASSLANGGNHPPLHF
TRBD1	TRBV7-9	TRBJ2-7	.	TGTGCCAGCAGCTTTACCCGGGACAGGGAAGTCGAGCAGTACTTC	CASSFTRDREVEQYF
TRBD1	TRBV6-4	TRBJ2-1	.	TGTGCCAGCAGTGGAACCTCGGCAGGGGGCACTGAGCAGTTCTTC	CASSGTSAGGTEQFF
.	TRBV5-4	TRBJ2-3	few	TGTGCCAGCACCTGGTCGGGCTTAAGCACAGATACGCAGTATTTT	CASTWSGLSTDTQYF
.	TRBV5-1	TRBJ1-3	.	TGCGCCAGCAGCTTTTCCGGAAACACCATATATTTT	CASSFSGNTIYF
.	TRBV9	TRBJ2-7	.	TGTGCCAGCAGCGGGGAGAACAGTCCCTACGAGCAGTACTTC	CASSGENSPYEQYF
.	TRBV7-2	TRBJ2-7	.	TGTGCCAGCAGCCCCACCTACGAGCAGTACTTC	CASSPTYEQYF
.	TRBV11-1	TRBJ2-5	.	TGTGCCAGCAGAGGACGATCTCAAGAGACCCAGTACTTC	CASRGRSQETQYF
.	TRBV2	TRBJ1-5	.	TGTGCCAGCAGTGTCGAAGGACTTGGCCAGGATTTT	CASSVEGLGQDF
.	TRBV7-8	TRBJ1-2	.	TGTGCCAGCAGCTTAGGGGTGACGGGCTTGGGATATGGCTACACCTTC	CASSLGVTGLGYGYTF
TRBD2	TRBV5-1	TRBJ2-1	.	TGCGCCAGCAGCATAGCGGGAACCTACAATGAGCAGTTCTTC	CASSIAGTYNEQFF
.	TRBV7-9	TRBJ2-3	.	TGTGCCAGCAGCTCAACCGGGGGGCCCACAGATACGCAGTATTTT	CASSSTGGPTDTQYF